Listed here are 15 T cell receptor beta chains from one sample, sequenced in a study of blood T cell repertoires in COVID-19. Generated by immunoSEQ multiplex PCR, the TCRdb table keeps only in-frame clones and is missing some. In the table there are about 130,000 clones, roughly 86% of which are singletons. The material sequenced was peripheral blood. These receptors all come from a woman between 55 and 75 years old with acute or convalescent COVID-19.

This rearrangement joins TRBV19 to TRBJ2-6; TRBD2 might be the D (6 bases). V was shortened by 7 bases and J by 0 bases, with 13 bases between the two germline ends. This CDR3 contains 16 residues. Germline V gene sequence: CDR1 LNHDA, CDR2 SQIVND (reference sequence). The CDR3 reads CASMGGAGSGANVLTF. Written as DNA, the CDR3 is TGTGCCAGTATGGGGGGAGCGGGCTCTGGGGCCAACGTCCTGACTTTC.

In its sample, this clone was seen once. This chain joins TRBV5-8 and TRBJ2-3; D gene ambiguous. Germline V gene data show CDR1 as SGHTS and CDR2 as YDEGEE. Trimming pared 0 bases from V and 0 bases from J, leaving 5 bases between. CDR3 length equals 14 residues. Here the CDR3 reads CASSLDYSTDTQYF. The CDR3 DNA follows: TGTGCCAGCAGCTTGGACTATAGCACAGATACGCAGTATTTT.

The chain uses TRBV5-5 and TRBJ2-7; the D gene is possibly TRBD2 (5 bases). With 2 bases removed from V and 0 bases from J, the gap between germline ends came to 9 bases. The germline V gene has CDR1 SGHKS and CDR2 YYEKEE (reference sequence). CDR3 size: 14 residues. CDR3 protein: CASSFGSLSYEQYF. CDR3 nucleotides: TGTGCCAGCAGCTTTGGGAGTCTCTCCTACGAGCAGTACTTC.

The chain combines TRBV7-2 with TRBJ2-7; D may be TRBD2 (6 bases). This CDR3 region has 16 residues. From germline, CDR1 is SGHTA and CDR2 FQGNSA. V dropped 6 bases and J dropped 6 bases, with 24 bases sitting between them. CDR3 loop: CASSRNAGQASTEQYF. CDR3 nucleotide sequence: TGTGCCAGCAGTCGTAACGCGGGGCAGGCGTCTACCGAGCAGTACTTC.

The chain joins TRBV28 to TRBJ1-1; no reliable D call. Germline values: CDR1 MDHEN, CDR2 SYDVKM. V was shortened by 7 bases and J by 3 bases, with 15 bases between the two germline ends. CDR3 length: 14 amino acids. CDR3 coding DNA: TGTGCCAGCACACTGCGGGGAAGGGACACTGAAGCTTTCTTT. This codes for CASTLRGRDTEAFF.

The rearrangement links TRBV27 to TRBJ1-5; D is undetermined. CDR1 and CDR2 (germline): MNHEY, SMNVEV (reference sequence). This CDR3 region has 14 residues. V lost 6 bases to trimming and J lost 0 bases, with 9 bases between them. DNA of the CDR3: TGTGCCAGCAGAAAAGACTATAGCAATCAGCCCCAGCATTTT. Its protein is CASRKDYSNQPQHF.

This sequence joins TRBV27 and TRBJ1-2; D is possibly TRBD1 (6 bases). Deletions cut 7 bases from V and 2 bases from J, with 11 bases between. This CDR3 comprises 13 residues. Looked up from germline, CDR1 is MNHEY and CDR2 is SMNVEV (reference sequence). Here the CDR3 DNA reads TGTGCCAGCAAAGGGACAACAAACTATGGCTACACCTTC. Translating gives CASKGTTNYGYTF.

As DNA, the CDR3 is TGTGCCAGCTCAAAGGAAATTCCGGGAAGAGGGACCGGGGAGCTGTTTTTT. This encodes CASSKEIPGRGTGELFF. This chain uses TRBV18 with TRBJ2-2; D is possibly TRBD2 (5 bases). The germline V gene encodes CDR1 KGHSH and CDR2 LQKENI. This CDR3 comprises 17 residues. The ends were cut back, 5 bases at V and 5 bases at J, with 21 bases in the middle.

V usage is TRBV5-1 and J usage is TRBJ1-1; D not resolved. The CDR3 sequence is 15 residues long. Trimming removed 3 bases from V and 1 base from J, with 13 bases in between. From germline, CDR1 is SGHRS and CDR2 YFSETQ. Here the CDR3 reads CASSSSGTSNTEAFF. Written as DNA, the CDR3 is TGCGCCAGCAGCTCCTCCGGTACTTCGAACACTGAAGCTTTCTTT. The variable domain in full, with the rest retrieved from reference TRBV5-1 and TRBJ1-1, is KAGVTQTPRYLIKTRGQQVTLSCSPISGHRSVSWYQQTPGQGLQFLFEYFSETQRNKGNFPGRFSGRQFSNSRSEMNVSTLELGDSALYLCASSSSGTSNTEAFFGQGTRLTVV.

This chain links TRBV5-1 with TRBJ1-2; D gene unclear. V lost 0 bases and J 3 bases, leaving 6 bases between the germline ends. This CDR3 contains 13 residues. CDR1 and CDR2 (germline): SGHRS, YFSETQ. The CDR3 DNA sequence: TGCGCCAGCAGCTTGGACAGTTACTATGGCTACACCTTC. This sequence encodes CASSLDSYYGYTF.

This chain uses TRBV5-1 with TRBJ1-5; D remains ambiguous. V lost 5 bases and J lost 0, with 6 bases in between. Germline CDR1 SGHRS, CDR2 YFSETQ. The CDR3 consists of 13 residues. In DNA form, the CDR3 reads TGCGCCAGCAGGGCCAATAGCAATCAGCCCCAGCATTTT. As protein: CASRANSNQPQHF.

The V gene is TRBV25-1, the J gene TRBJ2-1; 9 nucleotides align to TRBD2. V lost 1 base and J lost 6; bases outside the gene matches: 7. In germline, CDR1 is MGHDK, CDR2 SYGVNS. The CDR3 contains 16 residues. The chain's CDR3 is CASSEWASGRFNEQFF. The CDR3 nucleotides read TGTGCCAGCAGTGAATGGGCCAGCGGGAGGTTCAATGAGCAGTTCTTC.

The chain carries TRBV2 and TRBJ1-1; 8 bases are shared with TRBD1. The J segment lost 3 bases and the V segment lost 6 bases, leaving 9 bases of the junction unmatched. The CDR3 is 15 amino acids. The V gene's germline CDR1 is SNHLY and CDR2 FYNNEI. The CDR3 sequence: CASRSDRGRYTEAFF. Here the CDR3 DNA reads TGTGCCAGCAGGTCCGACAGGGGCAGGTACACTGAAGCTTTCTTT.

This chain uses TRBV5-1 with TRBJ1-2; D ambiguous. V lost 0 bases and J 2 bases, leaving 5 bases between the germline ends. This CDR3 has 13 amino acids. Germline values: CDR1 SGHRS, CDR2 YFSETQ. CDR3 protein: CASSLAENYGYTF. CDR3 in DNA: TGCGCCAGCAGCTTGGCGGAGAACTATGGCTACACCTTC.

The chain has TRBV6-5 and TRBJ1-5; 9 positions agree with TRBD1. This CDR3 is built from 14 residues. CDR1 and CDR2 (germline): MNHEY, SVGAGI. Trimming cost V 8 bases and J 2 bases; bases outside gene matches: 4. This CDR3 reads CASSTGGRNQPQHF. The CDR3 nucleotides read TGTGCCAGCTCGACAGGGGGGCGCAATCAGCCCCAGCATTTT.